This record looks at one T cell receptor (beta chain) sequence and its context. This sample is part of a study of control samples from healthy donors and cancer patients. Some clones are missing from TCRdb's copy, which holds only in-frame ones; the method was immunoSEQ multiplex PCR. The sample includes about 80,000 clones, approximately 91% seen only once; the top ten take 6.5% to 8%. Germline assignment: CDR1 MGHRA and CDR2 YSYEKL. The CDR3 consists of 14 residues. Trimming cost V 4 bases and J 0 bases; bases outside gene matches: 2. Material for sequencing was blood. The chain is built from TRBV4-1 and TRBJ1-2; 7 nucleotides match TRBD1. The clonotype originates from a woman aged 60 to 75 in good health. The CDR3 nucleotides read TGCGCCAGCAGCCTCAGGGGGTCTAACTATGGCTACACCTTC. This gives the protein CASSLRGSNYGYTF.